These 15 T cell receptor beta chains came from one sample sequenced in a study of cytomegalovirus exposure and HLA in healthy donors (TCRdb year 2017). Library generation was performed with the immunoSEQ multiplex PCR assay. A mixture of 60 forward primers for TCR Vbeta segments and 13 reverse primers for TCR Jbeta segments was used in the multiplex PCR. In TCRdb, the immuneACCESS table is reduced to in-frame sequences with V and J assigned. These tables do not hold every clone; where another copy was compared, an unresolved V gene accounts for under half, and the others remain unexplained. The table kept for this sample lists 55,000 to 75,000 clones. The top ten clonotypes cover around 4.2% of the sample. The sample was PBMCs. Receptor source: a male donor in good health and CMV-seronegative.

With respect to this clone: Compared with germline, one end of the junction differs, possibly owing to a read error. CDR3 nucleotides: TGCGCCAGCCACCGAGCAGGTTACGGCACCGGGGGGCTGTTTTTT. Its protein is CASHRAGYGTGGLFF. This chain joins TRBV5-1 and TRBJ2-2, with D perhaps TRBD2 (6 bases). The germline CDR1 and CDR2 sequences are SGHRS and YFSETQ. The CDR3 consists of 15 residues.

The rearrangement links TRBV7-9 to TRBJ1-4; D is possibly TRBD1 (5 bases). Trimming cost V 4 bases and J 7 bases, with 19 bases left between them. The germline CDR1 and CDR2 sequences are SEHNR and FQNEAQ (reference sequence). The CDR3 loop spans 16 amino acids. CDR3 loop: CASSSLRGGVTEKLFF. The CDR3 DNA reads as TGTGCCAGCAGCTCCCTTAGGGGAGGGGTTACTGAAAAACTGTTTTTT.

This rearrangement joins TRBV18 to TRBJ2-1; no clear D. This CDR3 comprises 13 residues. With 2 bases removed from V and 5 bases from J, the gap between germline ends came to 7 bases. CDR1 and CDR2 (germline): KGHSH, LQKENI. CDR3 protein: CASSPNYDNEQFF. CDR3 DNA: TGTGCCAGCTCACCAAACTACGACAATGAGCAGTTCTTC.

The chain combines TRBV5-6 with TRBJ1-2; 8 bases are shared with TRBD1. CDR1 is SGHDT and CDR2 is YYEEEE in the germline V gene. V shed 0 bases and J 3 bases; nucleotides not matched to a gene: 7. This CDR3 is 16 amino acids long. The CDR3 region is CASSLVGTGLHYGYTF. The CDR3 bases are TGTGCCAGCAGCTTGGTAGGGACAGGTCTTCACTATGGCTACACCTTC. Full variable domain (rest looked up from reference TRBV5-6 and TRBJ1-2): DAGVTQSPTHLIKTRGQQVTLRCSPKSGHDTVSWYQQALGQGPQFIFQYYEEEERQRGNFPDRFSGHQFPNYSSELNVNALLLGDSALYLCASSLVGTGLHYGYTFGSGTRLTVV.

The gene calls are TRBV6-5 and TRBJ2-1, with 7 bases lining up with TRBD1. After removal of 2 bases from V and 5 bases from J, the junction contained 6 bases not matched to a gene. The CDR3 consists of 15 residues. The germline CDR1 and CDR2 sequences are MNHEY and SVGAGI. CDR3 protein: CASSYAKGGHNEQFF. The DNA of the CDR3 is TGTGCCAGCAGTTACGCGAAAGGGGGCCACAATGAGCAGTTCTTC.

V gene TRBV19 combines with J gene TRBJ1-2, with D perhaps TRBD1 (6 bases). The CDR3 sequence is 10 residues long. The V gene's germline CDR1 is LNHDA and CDR2 SQIVND (reference sequence). CDR3: CAGAEGGYTF. The CDR3 coding sequence is TGTGCGGGGGCGGAAGGGGGCTACACCTTC.

The chain combines TRBV6-4 with TRBJ2-2, with D uncertain. The CDR3 covers 11 residues. Germline loops: CDR1 MRHNA, CDR2 SNTAGT. V shed 8 bases and J shed 2 bases, with 3 bases lying between them. CDR3 loop: CASRNTGELFF. The CDR3 bases are TGTGCCAGCCGTAACACCGGGGAGCTGTTTTTT.

The rearrangement uses TRBV11-2 and TRBJ2-6, with unresolved D. The V end lost 5 bases, the J end lost 2 bases, and 10 bases lay between the germline ends. The germline V gene has CDR1 SGHAT and CDR2 FQNNGV. The CDR3 contains 15 residues. The chain's CDR3 is CASSPTQAGANVLTF. As DNA, the CDR3 is TGTGCCAGCAGCCCCACCCAGGCTGGGGCCAACGTCCTGACTTTC.

The chain employs TRBV6-5 and TRBJ2-1; possibly TRBD2 for D (6 bases). Germline CDR1 MNHEY, CDR2 SVGAGI. The CDR3 has 13 residues. V was clipped by 5 bases and J by 7 bases, with 12 bases between them. The CDR3 is CASSTQEGNEQFF. The CDR3 region has the DNA TGTGCCAGCAGTACACAGGAGGGGAATGAGCAGTTCTTC.

V and J are TRBV29-1 and TRBJ2-1, with 7 bases identical to TRBD2. The CDR3 is made up of 13 amino acids. Per germline, CDR1 SQVTM and CDR2 ANQGSEA. J lost 5 bases, V lost 4 bases, and 5 bases had no gene match. This CDR3 is CSVGAGLDNEQFF. The CDR3 region has the DNA TGCAGCGTTGGAGCGGGGCTCGACAATGAGCAGTTCTTC.

The CDR3 region is CASSPRTVGGHNEQFF. Written as DNA, the CDR3 is TGTGCCAGTAGCCCGCGGACCGTCGGGGGTCACAATGAGCAGTTCTTC. J is TRBJ2-1 and V is TRBV19; TRBD2 is a possible D gene (6 bases). V lost 6 bases and J 5 bases, leaving 20 bases between the germline ends. The germline CDR1 and CDR2 sequences are LNHDA and SQIVND (reference sequence). The CDR3 extends over 16 amino acids.

This chain connects TRBV5-1 to TRBJ2-7; the D gene is possibly TRBD2 (5 bases). Trimming took 3 bases from V and 2 from J, leaving 12 bases between them. The CDR3 covers 14 residues. Germline V gene sequence: CDR1 SGHRS, CDR2 YFSETQ. DNA of the CDR3: TGCGCCAGCAGCTACGTAGGTAGCGCCTACGAGCAGTACTTC. Translated: CASSYVGSAYEQYF.

This chain connects TRBV28 to TRBJ1-4; the match to TRBD1 covers 7 bases. Germline CDR1 is MDHEN and CDR2 is SYDVKM. The CDR3 totals 15 residues. The ends lost 0 bases at V and 8 bases at J; junction bases unmatched: 6. The CDR3 reads CASSLWTGSEEKLFF. The CDR3 DNA is TGTGCCAGCAGTTTATGGACAGGGTCGGAAGAAAAACTGTTTTTT.

This chain joins TRBV11-2 and TRBJ1-6, with unresolved D. V was shortened by 5 bases and J by 6 bases, with 14 bases between the two germline ends. Germline CDR1 SGHAT, CDR2 FQNNGV. CDR3 length equals 15 residues. CDR3: CASSPGGVANSPLHF. The CDR3 DNA sequence: TGTGCCAGCAGCCCCGGCGGGGTAGCTAATTCACCCCTCCACTTT. Based on the CDR3 plus reference TRBV11-2 and TRBJ1-6, the full variable domain is EAGVAQSPRYKIIEKRQSVAFWCNPISGHATLYWYQQILGQGPKLLIQFQNNGVVDDSQLPKDRFSAERLKGVDSTLKIQPAKLEDSAVYLCASSPGGVANSPLHFGNGTRLTVT.

This rearrangement joins TRBV28 to TRBJ1-6; D unresolved. This CDR3 region has 13 residues. Germline assignment: CDR1 MDHEN and CDR2 SYDVKM. Trimming took off 7 bases at V and 6 bases at J, with 10 bases between the two ends. Written as DNA, the CDR3 is TGTGCCAGCACCGAGCGGGTTAATTCACCCCTCCACTTT. Translated, it gives CASTERVNSPLHF.